This TCR beta chain was profiled in a study of post-analysis software for immune sequencing data. Study-wide background: The disease courses covered relapsing-remitting, secondary progressive and progressive-relapsing multiple sclerosis.

Study conclusions and caveats: Versus controls, multiple sclerosis patients showed significantly lower diversity (normalized Chao1). Samples from one preparation batch, clustered by F measure, grouped strongly together. Patients used about five TRBV segments, including TRBV5-6, TRBV5-1 and TRBV20-1, more often than controls.

Concerning this clonotype itself: Its target is unknown.

The CDR3 runs to 17 residues. In germline, CDR1 is WSHSY, CDR2 SAAADI. V shed 7 bases and J shed 0 bases, with 18 bases lying between them. The TCR beta cDNA libraries contained unique molecular identifiers. Input of 1 to 10 million T cells yielded around 500,000 cDNA molecules. One entry per CDR3 protein results from TCRdb running MiXCR on the PCR reads. Counted here are some 700,000 distinct CDR3 sequences, approximately 59% occurring once; the ten biggest clones make up around 10%. The gene calls are TRBV10-2 and TRBJ2-2, with D tentatively TRBD1 (5 bases). Source material: blood. This clonotype was obtained from a girl aged 2 to 9 with multiple sclerosis. The CDR3 DNA reads as TGCGCCAGCACCCCCCAGGGCGCTTTTTCGAACACCGGGGAGCTGTTTTTT. As protein: CASTPQGAFSNTGELFF.